This TCR beta chain was obtained from a study of blood T cell repertoires in COVID-19. Clones were sequenced by immunoSEQ multiplex PCR, and TCRdb holds only the in-frame ones, with some missing. This table holds approximately 82,000 clones, around 92% found once. The sequencing sample was made of peripheral blood. This TCR was recovered from a woman aged 55-70 years with active COVID-19.

CDR3 sequence reads: CASSLRTGANNEQFF. For the CDR3, the DNA is TGTGCCAGCAGCTTAAGAACGGGAGCCAACAATGAGCAGTTCTTC. This chain links TRBV7-3 with TRBJ2-1, with D perhaps TRBD2 (6 bases). This CDR3 is 15 amino acids long. The germline gives CDR1 SGHTA, CDR2 FQGTGA. Trimming shortened V by 1 base and J by 5 bases, and 12 bases separated the two germline ends.